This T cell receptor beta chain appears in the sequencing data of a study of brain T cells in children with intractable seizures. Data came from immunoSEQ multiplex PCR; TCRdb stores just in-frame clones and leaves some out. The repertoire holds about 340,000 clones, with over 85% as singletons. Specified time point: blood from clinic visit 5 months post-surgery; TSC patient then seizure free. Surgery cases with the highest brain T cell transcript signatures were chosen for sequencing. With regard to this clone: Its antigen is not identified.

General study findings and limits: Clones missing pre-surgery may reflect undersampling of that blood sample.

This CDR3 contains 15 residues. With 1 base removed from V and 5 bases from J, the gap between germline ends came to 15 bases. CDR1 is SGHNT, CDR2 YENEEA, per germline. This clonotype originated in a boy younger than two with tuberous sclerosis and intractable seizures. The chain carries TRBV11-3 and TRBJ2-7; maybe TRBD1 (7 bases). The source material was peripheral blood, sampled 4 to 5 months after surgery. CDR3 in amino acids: CASSLGLQGGDEQYF. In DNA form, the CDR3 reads TGTGCCAGCAGCTTAGGGCTCCAGGGGGGAGACGAGCAGTACTTC. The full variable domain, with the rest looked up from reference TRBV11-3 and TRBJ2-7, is EAGVVQSPRYKIIEKKQPVAFWCNPISGHNTLYWYLQNLGQGPELLIRYENEEAVDDSQLPKDRFSAERLKGVDSTLKIQPAELGDSAVYLCASSLGLQGGDEQYFGPGTRLTVT.